This T cell receptor (beta chain) was identified in a study of cytomegalovirus exposure and HLA in healthy donors. The CDR3 contains 14 residues. Per germline, CDR1 GTSNPN and CDR2 SVGIG (reference sequence). V was shortened by 2 bases and J by 0 bases, with 8 bases between the two germline ends. The primer mix had 60 Vbeta and 13 Jbeta primers. Measured with immunoSEQ multiplex PCR; TCRdb has only the in-frame clones, and not every one. The top ten hold 0.6% to 0.7% of the sample, which has 190,000 or so clones, 80% seen once. Sequences were obtained from PBMCs. This receptor was obtained from a boy between 5 and 17 years old in good health and CMV-seronegative. The chain links TRBV30 to TRBJ1-3; D call uncertain. CDR3 sequence (DNA): TGTGCCTGGAGTAGGGCGGGCTCTGGAAACACCATATATTTT. It translates to CAWSRAGSGNTIYF.